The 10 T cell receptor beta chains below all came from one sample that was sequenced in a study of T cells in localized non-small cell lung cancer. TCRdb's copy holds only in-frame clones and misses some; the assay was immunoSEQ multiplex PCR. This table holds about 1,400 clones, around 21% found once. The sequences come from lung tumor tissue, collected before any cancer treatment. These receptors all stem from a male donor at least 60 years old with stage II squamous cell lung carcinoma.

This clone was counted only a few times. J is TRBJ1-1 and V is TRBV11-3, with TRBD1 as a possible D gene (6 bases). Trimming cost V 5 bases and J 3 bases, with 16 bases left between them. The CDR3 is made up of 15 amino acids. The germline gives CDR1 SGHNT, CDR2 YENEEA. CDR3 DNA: TGTGCCAGCAGCCCCGGACAGATTTTAGACACTGAAGCTTTCTTT. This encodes CASSPGQILDTEAFF.

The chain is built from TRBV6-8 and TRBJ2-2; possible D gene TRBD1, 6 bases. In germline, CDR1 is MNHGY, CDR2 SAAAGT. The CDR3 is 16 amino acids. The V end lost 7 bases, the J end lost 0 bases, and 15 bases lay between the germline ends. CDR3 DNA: TGTGCCAGCACCTTGGACAGTTACGCGAACACCGGGGAGCTGTTTTTT. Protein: CASTLDSYANTGELFF.

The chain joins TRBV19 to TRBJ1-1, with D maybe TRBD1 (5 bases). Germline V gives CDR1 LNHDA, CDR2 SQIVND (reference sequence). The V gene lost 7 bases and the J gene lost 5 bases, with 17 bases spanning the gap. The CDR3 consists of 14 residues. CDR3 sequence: CASKDLGAETEAFF. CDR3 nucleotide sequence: TGTGCCAGTAAGGATTTAGGGGCGGAGACTGAAGCTTTCTTT.

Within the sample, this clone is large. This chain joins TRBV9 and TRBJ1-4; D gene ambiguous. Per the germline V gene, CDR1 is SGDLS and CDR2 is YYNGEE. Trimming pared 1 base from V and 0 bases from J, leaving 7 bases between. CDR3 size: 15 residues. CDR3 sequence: CASSVRGTTNEKLFF. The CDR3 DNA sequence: TGTGCCAGCAGCGTACGCGGGACAACTAATGAAAAACTGTTTTTT.

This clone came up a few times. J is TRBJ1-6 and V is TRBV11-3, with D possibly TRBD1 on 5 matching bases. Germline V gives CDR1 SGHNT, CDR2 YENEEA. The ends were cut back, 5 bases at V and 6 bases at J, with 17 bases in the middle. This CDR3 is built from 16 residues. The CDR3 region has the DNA TGTGCCAGCAGCCGAGGGGCCGGCAGGGTTAATTCACCCCTCCACTTT. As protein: CASSRGAGRVNSPLHF.

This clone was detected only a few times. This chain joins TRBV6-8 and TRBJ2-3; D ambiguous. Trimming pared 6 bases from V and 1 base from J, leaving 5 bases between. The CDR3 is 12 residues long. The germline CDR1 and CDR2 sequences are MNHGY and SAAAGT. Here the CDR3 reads CASRSRTDTQYF. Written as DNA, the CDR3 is TGTGCCAGCAGGTCTCGCACAGATACGCAGTATTTT.

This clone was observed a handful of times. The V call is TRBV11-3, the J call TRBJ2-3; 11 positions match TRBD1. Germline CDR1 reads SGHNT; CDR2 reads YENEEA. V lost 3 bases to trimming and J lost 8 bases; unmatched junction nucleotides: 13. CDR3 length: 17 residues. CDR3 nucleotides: TGTGCCAGCAGCTTGTACGAACGGACAGGGGGCGGGAGTACGCAGTATTTT. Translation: CASSLYERTGGGSTQYF.

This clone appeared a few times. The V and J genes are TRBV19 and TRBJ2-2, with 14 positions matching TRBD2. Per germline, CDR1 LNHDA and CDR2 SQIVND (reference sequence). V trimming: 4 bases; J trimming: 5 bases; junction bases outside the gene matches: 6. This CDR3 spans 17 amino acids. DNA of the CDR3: TGTGCCAGTAGTACCTACAGGACTAGCGGGGGGACCGGGGAGCTGTTTTTT. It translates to CASSTYRTSGGTGELFF.

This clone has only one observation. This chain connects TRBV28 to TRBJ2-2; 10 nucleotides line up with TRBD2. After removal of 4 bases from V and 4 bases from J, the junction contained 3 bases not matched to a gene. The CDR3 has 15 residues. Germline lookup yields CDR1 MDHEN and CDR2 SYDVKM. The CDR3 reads CASSSGLARTGELFF. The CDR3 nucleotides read TGTGCCAGCAGTTCGGGACTAGCGCGCACCGGGGAGCTGTTTTTT.

The DNA of the CDR3 is TGTGCCAGCAGCTCGGGGATAGGCGGCTCTGGGGCCAACGTCCTGACTTTC. This codes for CASSSGIGGSGANVLTF. This sequence joins TRBV11-3 and TRBJ2-6, with D maybe TRBD2 (5 bases). V lost 4 bases to trimming and J lost 0 bases, with 13 bases between them. CDR1 and CDR2 (germline): SGHNT, YENEEA. This CDR3 has 17 residues. Full variable domain (missing parts from reference TRBV11-3 and TRBJ2-6): EAGVVQSPRYKIIEKKQPVAFWCNPISGHNTLYWYLQNLGQGPELLIRYENEEAVDDSQLPKDRFSAERLKGVDSTLKIQPAELGDSAVYLCASSSGIGGSGANVLTFGAGSRLTVL.